Listed below are T cell receptor beta chains from one sample, sequenced in a study of chemoradiotherapy in HPV16-positive cancers. Measured with immunoSEQ multiplex PCR; TCRdb has only the in-frame clones, and not every one. The sample lists about 22,000 clones, 80% to 90% occurring once. The sample was blood, taken from a patient who underwent chemoradiotherapy. The receptors were gathered from a human donor with HPV-associated anogenital cancer. CDR3s include the opening cysteine and the closing phenylalanine or tryptophan. Each record gives: J gene, clone size, D gene, V gene, CDR3 protein, CDR3 DNA. A D gene is named only where the DNA matches it firmly. Size values are once, few and many counts, or a class for expanded clones, and some rows have none.

j_call: TRBJ2-3
clone_size: .
d_call: TRBD2
v_call: TRBV7-6
cdr3_aa: CASSFSGGGTDTQYF
cdr3_nt: TGTGCCAGCAGCTTTAGCGGGGGGGGGACAGATACGCAGTATTTT

j_call: TRBJ1-2
clone_size: .
d_call: .
v_call: TRBV7-3
cdr3_aa: CASSVDGFNGYTF
cdr3_nt: TGTGCCAGCAGCGTCGATGGGTTTAATGGCTACACCTTC

j_call: TRBJ1-2
clone_size: few
d_call: .
v_call: TRBV14
cdr3_aa: CASSMGGGYTF
cdr3_nt: TGTGCCAGCAGCATGGGGGGCGGCTACACCTTC

j_call: TRBJ1-2
clone_size: .
d_call: TRBD1
v_call: TRBV14
cdr3_aa: CASSPNPHRQGPQGYTF
cdr3_nt: TGTGCCAGCAGTCCGAATCCGCACCGACAGGGTCCCCAGGGCTACACCTTC

j_call: TRBJ1-2
clone_size: .
d_call: .
v_call: TRBV11-2
cdr3_aa: CASSSTRTGGKVYGYTF
cdr3_nt: TGTGCCAGCAGCTCCACTAGGACGGGGGGGAAGGTCTATGGCTACACCTTC

j_call: TRBJ2-5
clone_size: .
d_call: .
v_call: TRBV19
cdr3_aa: CASSIEGRETQYF
cdr3_nt: TGTGCCAGTAGTATAGAAGGGAGGGAGACCCAGTACTTC

j_call: TRBJ1-6
clone_size: .
d_call: .
v_call: TRBV30
cdr3_aa: CATTGVSSYNSPLHF
cdr3_nt: TGTGCCACCACGGGGGTTAGCTCCTATAATTCACCCCTCCACTTT

j_call: TRBJ1-5
clone_size: once
d_call: .
v_call: TRBV2
cdr3_aa: CASRRQQGSSSNQPQHF
cdr3_nt: TGTGCCAGCAGGCGGCAGCAGGGCTCGTCGAGCAATCAGCCCCAGCATTTT

j_call: TRBJ2-5
clone_size: .
d_call: .
v_call: TRBV5-1
cdr3_aa: CASSFDPFRETQYF
cdr3_nt: TGCGCCAGTTCCTTCGACCCTTTCCGGGAGACCCAGTACTTC

j_call: TRBJ1-1
clone_size: .
d_call: .
v_call: TRBV19
cdr3_aa: CASSMSTDLSTEAFF
cdr3_nt: TGTGCCAGTAGTATGTCGACAGATCTAAGCACTGAAGCTTTCTTT

j_call: TRBJ1-2
clone_size: once
d_call: TRBD1
v_call: TRBV30
cdr3_aa: CAWSVMTGSNYGYTF
cdr3_nt: TGTGCCTGGAGTGTAATGACAGGGTCTAACTATGGCTACACCTTC

j_call: TRBJ1-4
clone_size: .
d_call: .
v_call: TRBV9
cdr3_aa: CASSVGTTNEKLFF
cdr3_nt: TGTGCCAGCAGCGTAGGAACAACTAATGAAAAACTGTTTTTT

j_call: TRBJ2-1
clone_size: few
d_call: TRBD2
v_call: TRBV6-4
cdr3_aa: CASSPGTSGGANEQFF
cdr3_nt: TGTGCCAGCAGTCCCGGGACTAGCGGGGGGGCCAATGAGCAGTTCTTC

j_call: TRBJ1-6
clone_size: .
d_call: .
v_call: TRBV5-8
cdr3_aa: CASSSFPHPSLHF
cdr3_nt: TGTGCCAGCAGCTCATTCCCACACCCCTCCCTCCACTTT

j_call: TRBJ1-5
clone_size: .
d_call: .
v_call: TRBV23-1
cdr3_aa: CASSHKHQPQHF
cdr3_nt: TGCGCCAGCAGTCATAAACATCAGCCCCAGCATTTT

j_call: TRBJ1-1
clone_size: .
d_call: .
v_call: TRBV10-3
cdr3_aa: CAIRDTGSNTEAFF
cdr3_nt: TGTGCCATCAGGGATACGGGGTCGAACACTGAAGCTTTCTTT

j_call: TRBJ1-6
clone_size: once
d_call: .
v_call: TRBV6-1
cdr3_aa: CASVVDPNSPLHF
cdr3_nt: TGTGCCAGCGTGGTAGACCCAAATTCACCCCTCCACTTT

j_call: TRBJ1-2
clone_size: .
d_call: .
v_call: TRBV6-4
cdr3_aa: CASSDRGPYGYTF
cdr3_nt: TGTGCCAGCAGTGACCGGGGCCCCTATGGCTACACCTTC

j_call: TRBJ1-2
clone_size: .
d_call: TRBD1
v_call: TRBV5-6
cdr3_aa: CASSIGQGARANYGYTF
cdr3_nt: TGTGCCAGCAGCATAGGACAGGGGGCCCGAGCTAACTATGGCTACACCTTC

j_call: TRBJ1-5
clone_size: .
d_call: .
v_call: TRBV28
cdr3_aa: CASSFGNQPQHF
cdr3_nt: TGTGCCAGCAGCTTCGGCAATCAGCCCCAGCATTTT

j_call: TRBJ1-4
clone_size: .
d_call: .
v_call: TRBV5-4
cdr3_aa: CASSFRGGDEKLFF
cdr3_nt: TGTGCCAGCAGCTTCCGAGGGGGGGACGAAAAACTGTTTTTT

j_call: TRBJ2-2
clone_size: .
d_call: .
v_call: TRBV9
cdr3_aa: CASSARRRSGTGELFF
cdr3_nt: TGTGCCAGCAGCGCCCGTCGAAGGAGCGGAACCGGGGAGCTGTTTTTT

j_call: TRBJ1-2
clone_size: .
d_call: .
v_call: TRBV29-1
cdr3_aa: CSVVDRGYGYTF
cdr3_nt: TGCAGCGTGGTGGACAGAGGCTATGGCTACACCTTC

j_call: TRBJ1-2
clone_size: once
d_call: .
v_call: TRBV9
cdr3_aa: CASSPRAAPGGHYGYTF
cdr3_nt: TGTGCCAGCAGCCCCCGCGCCGCCCCCGGGGGTCACTATGGCTACACCTTC

j_call: TRBJ1-5
clone_size: once
d_call: TRBD1
v_call: TRBV30
cdr3_aa: CAWDRQGRNQPQHF
cdr3_nt: TGTGCCTGGGATCGACAGGGACGCAATCAGCCCCAGCATTTT

j_call: TRBJ2-7
clone_size: .
d_call: TRBD1
v_call: TRBV7-2
cdr3_aa: CASSRDRGTYEQYF
cdr3_nt: TGTGCCAGCAGCCGGGACAGGGGGACGTACGAGCAGTACTTC

j_call: TRBJ2-2
clone_size: .
d_call: .
v_call: TRBV5-6
cdr3_aa: CASSAPHRGGELFF
cdr3_nt: TGTGCCAGCAGCGCCCCACACCGGGGCGGGGAGCTGTTTTTT

j_call: TRBJ2-2
clone_size: few
d_call: .
v_call: TRBV5-1
cdr3_aa: CASTLGLGDVGELFF
cdr3_nt: TGCGCCAGCACCCTTGGTCTGGGGGACGTCGGGGAGCTGTTTTTT

j_call: TRBJ2-3
clone_size: .
d_call: .
v_call: TRBV5-4
cdr3_aa: CASRPPDRYTDTQYF
cdr3_nt: TGTGCCAGCAGACCCCCGGATAGATACACAGATACGCAGTATTTT

j_call: TRBJ1-2
clone_size: .
d_call: TRBD1
v_call: TRBV25-1
cdr3_aa: CASSDRLGQGYTF
cdr3_nt: TGTGCCAGCAGTGATCGGCTGGGACAGGGCTACACCTTC

j_call: TRBJ1-3
clone_size: .
d_call: .
v_call: TRBV6-5
cdr3_aa: CASRPTRTGGNTIYF
cdr3_nt: TGTGCCAGCAGACCAACAAGGACGGGGGGAAACACCATATATTTT

j_call: TRBJ1-1
clone_size: .
d_call: .
v_call: TRBV9
cdr3_aa: CASSVGWANTEAFF
cdr3_nt: TGTGCCAGCAGCGTAGGCTGGGCCAACACTGAAGCTTTCTTT

j_call: TRBJ1-1
clone_size: .
d_call: TRBD1
v_call: TRBV5-1
cdr3_aa: CASSLGGTGGREAFF
cdr3_nt: TGCGCCAGCAGCTTGGGTGGGACAGGGGGACGTGAAGCTTTCTTT

j_call: TRBJ1-1
clone_size: .
d_call: .
v_call: TRBV5-8
cdr3_aa: CASSLGRNTEAFF
cdr3_nt: TGTGCCAGCAGCTTGGGACGGAACACTGAAGCTTTCTTT

j_call: TRBJ2-2
clone_size: .
d_call: .
v_call: TRBV19
cdr3_aa: CAGSRGVSGELFF
cdr3_nt: TGTGCCGGTTCCAGGGGGGTATCCGGGGAGCTGTTTTTT

j_call: TRBJ2-3
clone_size: once
d_call: TRBD2
v_call: TRBV5-4
cdr3_aa: CASSPTSGGTSTDTQYF
cdr3_nt: TGTGCCAGCAGTCCCACTAGCGGGGGAACTAGCACAGATACGCAGTATTTT

j_call: TRBJ2-2
clone_size: .
d_call: TRBD2
v_call: TRBV2
cdr3_aa: CASSLAGAANTGELFF
cdr3_nt: TGTGCCAGCAGTCTAGCGGGGGCCGCGAACACCGGGGAGCTGTTTTTT

j_call: TRBJ2-5
clone_size: .
d_call: .
v_call: TRBV20-1
cdr3_aa: CSPRAEAQYF
cdr3_nt: TGCAGTCCACGTGCGGAGGCCCAGTACTTC

j_call: TRBJ2-2
clone_size: once
d_call: TRBD2
v_call: TRBV18
cdr3_aa: CASSRPSGGHTGELFF
cdr3_nt: TGTGCCAGCTCGCGGCCCAGCGGGGGTCACACCGGGGAGCTGTTTTTT

j_call: TRBJ1-3
clone_size: .
d_call: .
v_call: TRBV10-3
cdr3_aa: CAISVDSGNTIYF
cdr3_nt: TGTGCCATCAGTGTTGACTCTGGAAACACCATATATTTT

j_call: TRBJ2-5
clone_size: .
d_call: .
v_call: TRBV5-6
cdr3_aa: CASSLAVETQYF
cdr3_nt: TGTGCCAGCAGCTTGGCTGTAGAGACCCAGTACTTC

j_call: TRBJ1-6
clone_size: .
d_call: .
v_call: TRBV14
cdr3_aa: CASSHRDGISPLHF
cdr3_nt: TGTGCCAGCAGTCACCGGGACGGGATTTCACCCCTCCACTTT

j_call: TRBJ1-6
clone_size: .
d_call: TRBD1
v_call: TRBV27
cdr3_aa: CASSPLGTARGPSPLHF
cdr3_nt: TGTGCCAGCAGCCCCCTAGGGACAGCTAGGGGCCCCTCACCCCTCCACTTT

j_call: TRBJ2-5
clone_size: .
d_call: TRBD2
v_call: TRBV9
cdr3_aa: CASSVVASGVPGAQYF
cdr3_nt: TGTGCCAGCAGCGTAGTCGCTAGCGGGGTCCCAGGGGCCCAGTACTTC

j_call: TRBJ1-3
clone_size: few
d_call: TRBD1
v_call: TRBV6-1
cdr3_aa: CASSEARAGGLNTIYF
cdr3_nt: TGTGCCAGCAGTGAAGCGCGGGCAGGGGGCCTCAACACCATATATTTT

j_call: TRBJ1-1
clone_size: .
d_call: TRBD1
v_call: TRBV9
cdr3_aa: CASSPRQGGTEAFF
cdr3_nt: TGTGCCAGCAGCCCCCGACAGGGTGGCACTGAAGCTTTCTTT

j_call: TRBJ2-3
clone_size: .
d_call: TRBD2
v_call: TRBV7-9
cdr3_aa: CASSFGSGVVTDTQYF
cdr3_nt: TGTGCCAGCAGCTTTGGTAGCGGGGTGGTCACAGATACGCAGTATTTT

j_call: TRBJ1-2
clone_size: .
d_call: .
v_call: TRBV2
cdr3_aa: CASSDDSLGGYTF
cdr3_nt: TGTGCCAGCAGTGATGACAGTTTAGGAGGCTACACCTTC

j_call: TRBJ2-3
clone_size: .
d_call: TRBD2
v_call: TRBV19
cdr3_aa: CASSMLMSSGGATDTQYF
cdr3_nt: TGTGCCAGTAGTATGTTGATGAGTAGCGGGGGGGCCACGGATACGCAGTATTTT